This is a list of T cell receptor beta chains from one sample in a study of Graves' ophthalmopathy and Graves' hyperthyroidism. TCRdb re-called the multiplex PCR reads through MiXCR, storing one row per CDR3 protein. The top ten clones hold approximately 9.8% of a sample with approximately 500,000 distinct CDR3 sequences, roughly 14% of them seen once. Sample: blood. The receptors derive from a woman aged 25 to 39 with Graves' ophthalmopathy. The CDR3 runs from the conserved cysteine through the conserved F or W. The D gene is left open where the match is weak. Size tells how often a clone was seen (once, few, many) or the class of an expanded clone, and some rows leave it out.

d_call	cdr3_length	j_call	clone_size	v_call	cdr3_aa	cdr3_nt
TRBD1	13	TRBJ2-7	many	TRBV6-5	CASSPGGAGEQYF	TGTGCCAGCAGCCCAGGGGGCGCGGGAGAGCAGTACTTC
.	14	TRBJ1-5	many	TRBV19	CASSIKTSGQPQHF	TGTGCCAGTAGTATAAAAACCTCGGGCCAGCCCCAGCATTTT
.	14	TRBJ1-2	many	TRBV6-1	CASSEEGIRHGYTF	TGTGCCAGCAGTGAAGAGGGGATCAGGCATGGCTACACCTTC
.	11	TRBJ2-5	many	TRBV20-1	CSARGGRQEYF	TGCAGTGCTAGAGGAGGGAGGCAGGAGTACTTC
TRBD1	16	TRBJ1-1	.	TRBV7-2	CASSLRPGTGNTEAFF	TGTGCCAGCAGCCTACGCCCGGGGACAGGGAACACTGAAGCTTTCTTT
.	15	TRBJ1-2	.	TRBV25-1	CASSEGTKPNYGYTF	TGTGCCAGCAGTGAAGGGACCAAGCCTAACTATGGCTACACCTTC
.	10	TRBJ2-7	many	TRBV29-1	CSASIYEQYF	TGCAGCGCCTCAATCTACGAGCAGTACTTC
TRBD2	13	TRBJ2-7	many	TRBV27	CASSPGRREEQYF	TGTGCCAGCAGTCCGGGACGGCGGGAGGAGCAGTACTTC
TRBD1	15	TRBJ1-5	many	TRBV6-5	CASRPQQGANQPQHF	TGTGCCAGCAGACCCCAACAGGGGGCCAATCAGCCCCAGCATTTT
TRBD1	11	TRBJ2-7	many	TRBV6-2/TRBV6-3	CASSSWTGAYF	TGTGCCAGCAGTTCCTGGACAGGGGCGTACTTC
TRBD1	15	TRBJ2-2	many	TRBV6-1	CASSETGQGVGELFF	TGTGCCAGCAGTGAGACAGGACAGGGGGTCGGGGAGCTGTTTTTT
TRBD1	15	TRBJ2-5	.	TRBV9	CASSASGTGDETQYF	TGTGCCAGCAGCGCCTCCGGGACAGGGGATGAGACCCAGTACTTC
TRBD2	13	TRBJ2-4	.	TRBV12-3/TRBV12-4	CASSAGGRNIQYF	TGTGCCAGCAGTGCCGGGGGGAGAAACATTCAGTACTTC
.	14	TRBJ2-3	many	TRBV28	CASMDSPSPDTQYF	TGTGCCAGCATGGACTCCCCATCCCCAGATACGCAGTATTTT
.	13	TRBJ2-7	.	TRBV10-1	CASGLEGSDEQYF	TGCGCCAGTGGGCTGGAGGGGAGCGACGAGCAGTACTTC
TRBD1	15	TRBJ2-7	many	TRBV5-1	CASSLWDRESGEQYF	TGCGCCAGCAGCTTGTGGGACAGGGAAAGCGGCGAGCAGTACTTC
.	14	TRBJ1-5	.	TRBV5-6	CASSSDGANQPQHF	TGTGCCAGCAGCTCCGACGGCGCCAATCAGCCCCAGCATTTT